A single sample gave rise to the 29 T cell receptor beta chains below, sequenced in a study of regulatory T cells in long-lasting Graves disease (dated by TCRdb to about 2021). The time point tag for this specimen amounts to: persistent/refractory GD, antithyroid drugs over 5 years with positive TRAb. For both TCR sequencing and RNA sequencing, RNA was extracted from PBMCs in TRIzol. Libraries were made using multiplex PCR. This sample was sequenced with an Illumina HiSeq 4000. To build TCR beta libraries, CDR3 regions were amplified by Arm-PCR using iRepertoire HTBI primers. TCRdb reprocessed the public reads (quality trimming at Q25 with fastp, clone calling with MiXCR) and kept in-frame beta chains. Each CDR3 protein gets just one entry, which takes the most common genes and DNA from the rows behind it. A total of roughly 450,000 distinct CDR3 sequences appear in this sample, less than 25% of them only once. 7% to 10% of the sample goes to the ten largest clones.

Sequences were derived from peripheral blood mononuclear cells (PBMCs), sampled when the disease was refractory, from a patient treated with antithyroid drugs. These receptors originate from a female donor with Graves disease.

In this sample, this clonotype turned up a few times. The chain employs TRBV19 and TRBJ2-7; D unclear. V was trimmed by 7 bases and J by 3 bases, leaving 13 bases between them. The CDR3 runs to 13 residues. The germline CDR1 and CDR2 sequences are LNHDA and SQIVND (reference sequence). The DNA for the CDR3 is TGTGCCAGTATGACGACGGACGACTACGAGCAGTACTTC. It yields the protein CASMTTDDYEQYF.

This sequence joins TRBV6-4 and TRBJ1-5; the D gene is possibly TRBD1 (6 bases). V lost 7 bases to trimming and J lost 3 bases, with 13 bases between them. CDR3 length: 14 amino acids. CDR1 is MRHNA, CDR2 SNTAGT, per germline. The CDR3 protein is CASTTGHFNQPQHF. CDR3 DNA: TGTGCCAGCACCACGGGACACTTCAATCAGCCCCAGCATTTT.

The chain carries TRBV20-1 and TRBJ2-1, with TRBD1 identical over 11 bases. The CDR3 loop spans 14 amino acids. V lost 3 bases and J lost 10; bases outside the gene matches: 8. Per germline, CDR1 DFQATT and CDR2 SNEGSKA (reference sequence). CDR3 DNA: TGCAGTGCTAGGTTCCGGGACAGGGGGATGGAGCAGTTCTTC. This encodes CSARFRDRGMEQFF.

The rearrangement links TRBV5-8 to TRBJ2-3; no definite D call. Germline CDR1 SGHTS, CDR2 YDEGEE. The CDR3 extends over 15 amino acids. The V gene lost 2 bases and the J gene lost 2 bases, with 12 bases spanning the gap. The DNA of the CDR3 is TGTGCCAGCAGCTTTCCCCGCTCATTCACAGATACGCAGTATTTT. Residues: CASSFPRSFTDTQYF.

This clonotype occurred a few times. This chain connects TRBV19 to TRBJ1-2; D gene uncertain. The CDR3 has 12 amino acids. V was clipped by 5 bases and J by 4 bases, with 8 bases between them. The germline V gene encodes CDR1 LNHDA and CDR2 SQIVND (reference sequence). The chain's CDR3 is CASSQQRYGYTF. In DNA form, the CDR3 reads TGTGCCAGTAGTCAACAGCGCTATGGCTACACCTTC.

The table lists this clonotype with many counts. The chain links TRBV7-2 to TRBJ1-5; no firm D call. V was cut by 1 base and J by 6 bases, with 19 bases left in between. Per germline, CDR1 SGHTA and CDR2 FQGNSA. The CDR3 runs to 17 residues. In nucleotides, the CDR3 is TGTGCCAGCAGCTTAGGGGCAGGACGGGAGTTGGGTCAGCCCCAGCATTTT. Its translation is CASSLGAGRELGQPQHF.

The rearrangement uses TRBV5-1 and TRBJ2-7; 10 nucleotides line up with TRBD2. The CDR3 has 16 residues. The V gene's germline CDR1 is SGHRS and CDR2 YFSETQ. V was clipped by 0 bases and J by 0 bases; unmatched bases: 3. As DNA, the CDR3 is TGCGCCAGCAGCTTGGCCCCTAGCGGGAGCTCCTACGAGCAGTACTTC. This gives the protein CASSLAPSGSSYEQYF.

This clonotype was seen ten or more times. This sequence joins TRBV28 and TRBJ2-7; TRBD2 is a possible D gene (7 bases). Trimming took 3 bases from V and 8 from J, leaving 23 bases between them. The CDR3 spans 16 residues. The germline V gene has CDR1 MDHEN and CDR2 SYDVKM. DNA for the CDR3: TGTGCCAGCAGTTTCCCCTCGGGGGAATGGGGGGGGCAGCAGTACTTC. It codes for CASSFPSGEWGGQQYF.

This clonotype was seen only a few times. V usage is TRBV7-2 and J usage is TRBJ1-5; D is unclear. CDR1 SGHTA and CDR2 FQGNSA come from the germline V gene. The CDR3 is made up of 15 amino acids. Trimming shortened V by 1 base and J by 4 bases, and 11 bases separated the two germline ends. CDR3 amino acids: CASSLEGYPNQPQHF. The CDR3 DNA reads TGTGCCAGCAGCTTAGAGGGATACCCTAATCAGCCCCAGCATTTT.

This chain uses TRBV20-1 with TRBJ1-2; D uncertain. The CDR3 is made up of 15 amino acids. In germline, CDR1 is DFQATT, CDR2 SNEGSKA (reference sequence). V was cut by 2 bases and J by 5 bases, with 18 bases left in between. CDR3 DNA: TGCAGTGCTAGACCCTGGAGTAGTCGGGCTTATGGCTACACCTTC. Translation gives CSARPWSSRAYGYTF.

This clonotype was seen a few times. The chain couples TRBV6-2 or TRBV6-3 to TRBJ1-6; tentatively, D is TRBD1 (5 bases). Trimming cost V 7 bases and J 4 bases, with 17 bases left between them. CDR1 and CDR2 (germline): MNHEY, SVGEGT. The CDR3 sequence is 16 residues long. CDR3 sequence reads: CASTLRSEGYNSPLHF. The CDR3 DNA reads TGTGCCAGCACCCTTAGGAGTGAGGGGTATAATTCACCCCTCCACTTT.

This CDR3 is CAISGTGSTEAFF. CDR3 in DNA: TGTGCCATCAGTGGAACAGGGTCCACTGAAGCTTTCTTT. V is TRBV10-3 and J is TRBJ1-1; D perhaps matches TRBD1 (6 bases). Germline V gene lookup returns CDR1 ENHRY and CDR2 SYGVKD. Deletions cut 4 bases from V and 4 bases from J, with 10 bases between. The CDR3 spans 13 residues.

There are many counts of this clonotype. This rearrangement joins TRBV11-2 to TRBJ1-4; D is uncertain. Germline values: CDR1 SGHAT, CDR2 FQNNGV. This CDR3 is 16 amino acids long. V gave up 1 base and J gave up 6 bases, with 15 bases separating them. The CDR3: CASSLGAGPRDEKLFF. The DNA of the CDR3 is TGTGCCAGCAGCTTAGGAGCCGGGCCGAGGGATGAAAAACTGTTTTTT.

This clonotype was recorded a few times. This rearrangement joins TRBV6-2 or TRBV6-3 to TRBJ2-2; D not certain. Trimming cost V 0 bases and J 0 bases, with 14 bases left between them. Germline CDR1 reads MNHEY; CDR2 reads SVGEGT. CDR3 length: 18 amino acids. In nucleotides, the CDR3 is TGTGCCAGCAGTTACTCACCTTTCGAGGTCGCGAACACCGGGGAGCTGTTTTTT. Its translation is CASSYSPFEVANTGELFF.

A single count supports this clonotype. Given a far larger clone just one base away, this is likely a sequencing read error. V and J are TRBV6-4 and TRBJ1-2; D is perhaps TRBD1 (5 bases). The CDR3 runs 12 residues. Looked up from germline, CDR1 is MRHNA and CDR2 is SNTAGT. CDR3 DNA sequence: TGTGCCAGCAGTGGACAGAACTATGGCTGCACCTTC. Translating it yields CASSGQNYGCTF.

This clonotype was detected many times. This chain connects TRBV12-3 or TRBV12-4 to TRBJ1-1; TRBD1 is a possible D gene (5 bases). CDR3 length equals 14 residues. V was cut by 1 base and J by 0 bases, with 6 bases left in between. The CDR3 spells CASSLVGVNTEAFF. The CDR3 coding sequence is TGTGCCAGCAGTTTAGTGGGGGTGAACACTGAAGCTTTCTTT.

This clonotype was seen at least ten times. The rearrangement links TRBV28 to TRBJ1-5; 9 bases align to TRBD1. The germline V gene has CDR1 MDHEN and CDR2 SYDVKM. The trim removed 2 bases at V and 7 bases at J, leaving 6 bases unmatched. This CDR3 is built from 15 residues. CDR3 residues: CASSLTGQGHQPQHF. CDR3 DNA sequence: TGTGCCAGCAGTTTAACGGGACAGGGACACCAGCCCCAGCATTTT.

This clonotype was counted ten times or more. This chain links TRBV5-1 with TRBJ2-7; 9 bases line up with TRBD1. Germline CDR1 is SGHRS and CDR2 is YFSETQ. CDR3 length: 13 amino acids. J was trimmed by 5 bases and V by 3 bases; bases with no gene match: 3. CDR3 DNA: TGCGCCAGCAGCTGGACAGGGGACCACGAGCAGTACTTC. Its protein is CASSWTGDHEQYF.

Remarks on this clonotype: Just one base apart from a much larger clone, this may be a read error. The V gene is TRBV2, the J gene TRBJ2-7, with 7 bases that match TRBD1. The junction had 8 bases not matched to a gene; V was cut back by 2 bases and J by 7 bases. The CDR3 is made up of 14 amino acids. Germline lookup yields CDR1 SNHLY and CDR2 FYNNEI. As DNA, the CDR3 is TGTGCCAGCAGTGAAATGGCAGGGGGTCGTGAGCAGTACTTC. As protein: CASSEMAGGREQYF.

The V gene is TRBV6-5, the J gene TRBJ2-2; D is perhaps TRBD1 or TRBD2 (5 bases each). Trimming removed 4 bases from V and 3 bases from J, with 18 bases in between. Germline CDR1 and CDR2: MNHEY and SVGAGI. The CDR3 is made up of 17 amino acids. The CDR3 loop reads CASSSLGGALDTGELFF. In nucleotides, the CDR3 is TGTGCCAGCAGTTCCCTTGGGGGAGCCCTCGACACCGGGGAGCTGTTTTTT.

The chain recombines TRBV6-1 with TRBJ2-7; 7 bases are a match to TRBD2. The CDR3 spans 13 residues. Germline V gene data show CDR1 as MNHNS and CDR2 as SASEGT. V lost 6 bases to trimming and J lost 11 bases; unmatched junction nucleotides: 13. The DNA for the CDR3 is TGTGCCAGCAGCGAATCGAGCGGGGAATCCAAGTACTTC. It is translated as CASSESSGESKYF.

Many counts were recorded for this clonotype. The chain uses TRBV7-2 and TRBJ1-2; 11 bases are shared with TRBD1. The germline V gene encodes CDR1 SGHTA and CDR2 FQGNSA. The CDR3 runs 14 residues. V dropped 5 bases and J dropped 5; count of bases not matched to a gene: 4. This CDR3 is CASSIGTGGYGYTF. CDR3 sequence (DNA): TGTGCCAGCAGCATAGGGACAGGGGGATATGGCTACACCTTC.

This clonotype was seen many times. The J gene is TRBJ1-3, the V gene TRBV12-3 or TRBV12-4, with unresolved D. The CDR3 spans 14 residues. V dropped 3 bases and J dropped 5 bases, with 11 bases sitting between them. CDR3 in DNA: TGTGCCAGCAGTTTTTTAGATAGGCGAAACACCATATATTTT. It translates to CASSFLDRRNTIYF.

The V and J genes are TRBV5-6 and TRBJ2-1; D is undetermined. The CDR3 contains 12 residues. Germline V CDR1 and CDR2: SGHDT, YYEEEE. Trimming stripped 3 bases from V and 3 bases from J, with 4 bases between. CDR3 residues: CASSWGYNEQFF. The CDR3 DNA is TGTGCCAGCAGCTGGGGCTACAATGAGCAGTTCTTC.

The rearrangement uses TRBV10-3 and TRBJ2-5, with TRBD1 identical over 8 bases. The V segment lost 6 bases and the J segment 5 bases; nucleotides outside the gene matches: 8. This CDR3 contains 14 residues. In germline, CDR1 is ENHRY, CDR2 SYGVKD. CDR3 coding DNA: TGTGCCATCAGGGTCGGACAGGGTGACGAGACCCAGTACTTC. Its protein product is CAIRVGQGDETQYF.

This clonotype occurred many times. One end of the junction fails to match germline, which may point to a read error. V is TRBV6-1 and J is TRBJ1-1, with no clear D. Germline values: CDR1 MNHNS, CDR2 SASEGT. CDR3 size: 13 residues. CDR3 in DNA: TGTGCCAGCAGTGAAGCGCGGGTTACTGGAGCTTTCTTT. Its translation: CASSEARVTGAFF.

CDR3 sequence: CSAALGNTEAFF. DNA of the CDR3: TGCAGCGCCGCGTTAGGAAACACTGAAGCTTTCTTT. The V call is TRBV29-1, the J call TRBJ1-1; D remains ambiguous. Germline lookup yields CDR1 SQVTM and CDR2 ANQGSEA. The V gene lost 7 bases and the J gene lost 2 bases, with 11 bases spanning the gap. The CDR3 has 12 amino acids. Together with reference TRBV29-1 and TRBJ1-1, the CDR3 gives the full variable domain: SAVISQKPSRDICQRGTSLTIQCQVDSQVTMMFWYRQQPGQSLTLIATANQGSEATYESGFVIDKFPISRPNLTFSTLTVSNMSPEDSSIYLCSAALGNTEAFFGQGTRLTVV.

Details on this clonotype: Being one base from a much bigger clone, this may be a read error. The chain employs TRBV15 and TRBJ1-1, with TRBD1 matching over 8 bases. The trim removed 5 bases at V and 5 bases at J, leaving 7 bases unmatched. This CDR3 is built from 14 residues. Germline lookup yields CDR1 LNHNV and CDR2 YYDKDF (reference sequence). CDR3 nucleotides: TGTGCCACCAGCGAAGGACAGGGTTGGACTGAAGCTTTCTTT. It specifies CATSEGQGWTEAFF. The variable domain in full, with the rest retrieved from reference TRBV15 and TRBJ1-1, is DAMVIQNPRYQVTQFGKPVTLSCSQTLNHNVMYWYQQKSSQAPKLLFHYYDKDFNNEADTPDNFQSRRPNTSFCFLDIRSPGLGDTAMYLCATSEGQGWTEAFFGQGTRLTVV.

In nucleotides, the CDR3 is TGCGCCAGCAGCTTGCGGTGGGACTCCACCTACGAGCAGTACTTC. Translation gives CASSLRWDSTYEQYF. The rearrangement links TRBV5-1 to TRBJ2-7, with D tentatively TRBD2 (6 bases). The V and J ends lost 1 base and 2 bases respectively, with 13 bases between them. The CDR3 consists of 15 residues. The germline gives CDR1 SGHRS, CDR2 YFSETQ.